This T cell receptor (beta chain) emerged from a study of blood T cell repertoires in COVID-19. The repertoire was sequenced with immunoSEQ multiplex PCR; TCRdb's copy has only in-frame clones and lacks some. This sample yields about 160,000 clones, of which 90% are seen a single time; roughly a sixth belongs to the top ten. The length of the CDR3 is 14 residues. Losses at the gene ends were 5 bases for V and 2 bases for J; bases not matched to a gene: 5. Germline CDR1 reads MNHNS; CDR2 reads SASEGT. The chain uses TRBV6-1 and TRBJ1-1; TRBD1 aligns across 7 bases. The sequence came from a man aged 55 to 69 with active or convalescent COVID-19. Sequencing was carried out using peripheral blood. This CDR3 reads CASSSPGGNTEAFF. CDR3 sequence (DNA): TGTGCCAGCAGTTCCCCAGGGGGAAACACTGAAGCTTTCTTT.